This TCR beta chain was captured by sequencing in a study of cytomegalovirus exposure and HLA in healthy donors. Study as a whole: Later, an analysis reported that the 95 to 150 validation repertoires had used the same platform as the roughly 650 first-cohort repertoires.

Germline values: CDR1 SGDLS, CDR2 YYNGEE. Trimming at V came to 4 bases and at J to 1 base, leaving 12 bases not matched to a gene. The length of the CDR3 is 17 residues. It was the roughly 130-subject validation cohort, separate from the roughly 700-subject first cohort, to which the donors belonged. A single count supports this clone. Assay: immunoSEQ multiplex PCR; the TCRdb copy retains only in-frame clones and omits some. The sample contains fewer than 55,000 clones, about 90% of which appear only once. The specimen was PBMCs. The gene calls are TRBV9 and TRBJ2-3, with TRBD2 matching over 7 bases. The clonotype originates from a young man in good health and CMV-seronegative. The CDR3 bases are TGTGCCAGCAGCTCCTCCATCTCCCGGGAGGGCACAGATACGCAGTATTTT. Translating gives CASSSSISREGTDTQYF.